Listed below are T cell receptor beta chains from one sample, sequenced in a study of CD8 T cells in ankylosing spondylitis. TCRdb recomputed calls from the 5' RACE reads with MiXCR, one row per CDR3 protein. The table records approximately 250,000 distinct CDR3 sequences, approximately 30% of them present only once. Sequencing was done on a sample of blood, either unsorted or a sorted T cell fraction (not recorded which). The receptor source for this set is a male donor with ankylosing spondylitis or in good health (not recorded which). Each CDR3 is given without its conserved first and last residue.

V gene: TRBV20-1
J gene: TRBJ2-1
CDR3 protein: SAPRLAGISNEQF

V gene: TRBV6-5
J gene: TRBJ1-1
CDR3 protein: ASSPSWGRGTTEAF

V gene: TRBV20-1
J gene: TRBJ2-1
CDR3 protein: SARARNRGLYNEQF

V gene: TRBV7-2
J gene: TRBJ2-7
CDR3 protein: ASSPPGLAVHNYEQY

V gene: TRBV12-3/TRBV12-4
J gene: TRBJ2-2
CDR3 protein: ASSPDAGVGELF

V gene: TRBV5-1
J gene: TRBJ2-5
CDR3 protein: ASSAGTASQETQY

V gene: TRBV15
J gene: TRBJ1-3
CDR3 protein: ATSREEGSSGNTIY

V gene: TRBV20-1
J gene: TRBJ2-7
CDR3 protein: SARPPTQVKDEQY

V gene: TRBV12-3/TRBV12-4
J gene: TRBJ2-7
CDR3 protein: ASSKQGLGYEQY

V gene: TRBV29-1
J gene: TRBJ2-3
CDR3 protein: SVGGAGTTDTQY

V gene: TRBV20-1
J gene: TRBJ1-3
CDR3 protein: SARALEAGNTIY

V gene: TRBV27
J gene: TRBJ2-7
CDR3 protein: ASSLRAQGVYEQY

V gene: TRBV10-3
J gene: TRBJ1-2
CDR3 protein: AVQDRAANYGYT

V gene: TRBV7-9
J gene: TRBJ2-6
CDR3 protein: ASSVRGANVLT

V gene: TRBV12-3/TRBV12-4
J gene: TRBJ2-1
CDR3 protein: ASSLGPTGSSYNEQF

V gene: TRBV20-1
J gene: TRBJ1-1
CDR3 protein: SAGREAF